Detailed here is one TCR beta chain. V was cut by 2 bases and J by 2 bases, with 8 bases left in between. This CDR3 comprises 14 residues. CDR1 is SGHAT, CDR2 FQDESV, per germline (reference sequence). In the authors' methods: Reference gene primer amplification gave estimated nucleated cell counts. Clones were read by immunoSEQ multiplex PCR, and TCRdb kept only the in-frame ones, dropping some. The DNA gave D and trimming, while V, J and clone size come from that table. The sample lists fewer than 75,000 clones; around 87% were seen once. This entry belongs to a study of blood T cell repertoires in COVID-19. Whole-study context: The United States, Italy and Spain provided the acute and convalescent COVID-19 samples. In each case, the material was cDNA or gDNA derived from T cells, B-cell-depleted T cells, or PBMCs.

The chain links TRBV11-1 to TRBJ2-3; D is unclear. Sequenced input: peripheral blood. The receptor was isolated from a man over 45 with active COVID-19. The CDR3 sequence: CASSLSRNTDTQYF. CDR3 bases: TGTGCCAGCAGCTTAAGCAGGAACACAGATACGCAGTATTTT. Full variable domain (outside the CDR3, taken from reference TRBV11-1 and TRBJ2-3): EAEVAQSPRYKITEKSQAVAFWCDPISGHATLYWYRQILGQGPELLVQFQDESVVDDSQLPKDRFSAERLKGVDSTLKIQPAELGDSAMYLCASSLSRNTDTQYFGPGTRLTVL.